This T cell receptor (beta chain) is from a study of T cell clonality in common variable immunodeficiency. Donors gave roughly 5 to 9 ml heparinized peripheral whole blood. Study-level results: Fewer deletions and N-nucleotide insertions were reportedly seen in common variable immunodeficiency TCR beta sequences. CVID subjects showed higher TCRbeta clonality than healthy controls. Shared TCRbeta clones were fewer between CVID subjects than controls.

This clone was seen repeatedly, ten times or more. Its antigen is unidentified. The missing CDR3 end, 3 residues past where the read stops, is filled in from the germline J gene. TCRdb's copy holds only in-frame clones and misses some; the assay was immunoSEQ multiplex PCR. The sample yields some 53,000 clones, without any singletons. Per germline, CDR1 SGHRS and CDR2 YFSETQ. Trimming cost V 0 bases and J 4 bases; bases outside gene matches: 8. The CDR3 consists of 17 residues. Sequencing was done on a sample of peripheral blood mononuclear cells. J is TRBJ2-1 and V is TRBV5-1, with 9 bases matching TRBD2. The receptor comes from a person aged 18 to 75 in good health. The CDR3 loop reads CASSLAVAGGLYNEQFF. Partial CDR3 DNA: TGCGCCAGCAGCTTGGCCGTCGCGGGAGGGTTATACAATGAG.